The 10 T cell receptor beta chains given below trace back to one sample, sequenced in a study of blood T cell repertoires in COVID-19 (dated by TCRdb to the early 2020s). Libraries came from the immunoSEQ multiplex PCR assay. TCRdb mirrors the immuneACCESS table, restricted to in-frame sequences. Some clones are absent from its copies; in checked studies, under half trace to an unresolved V gene, and the reason for the others is unknown. Across this sample there are a few hundred thousand clones, with approximately 83% seen only once. 2.2% of the sample lies in the top ten. Sequencing input: PBMCs or T cells enriched from blood (not recorded which). The origin of the receptors is a man under 40 who had recovered from COVID-19.

This clone showed up just a few times. The V and J genes are TRBV5-4 and TRBJ1-1; no clear D. Germline CDR1 reads SGHNT; CDR2 reads YYREEE (reference sequence). The CDR3 loop spans 15 amino acids. Trimming stripped 0 bases from V and 1 base from J, with 10 bases between. The CDR3 reads CASSLVTPPNTEAFF. CDR3 in DNA: TGTGCCAGCAGCTTGGTTACACCCCCGAACACTGAAGCTTTCTTT.

The chain uses TRBV5-4 and TRBJ2-4, with D maybe TRBD1 (7 bases). Per the germline V gene, CDR1 is SGHNT and CDR2 is YYREEE (reference sequence). CDR3 length: 14 amino acids. V was pared by 0 bases and J by 6 bases, with 10 bases between. The CDR3 sequence: CASSLDQGGNIQYF. The CDR3 DNA reads as TGTGCCAGCAGCTTGGATCAGGGGGGAAACATTCAGTACTTC.

The rearrangement uses TRBV12-5 and TRBJ2-1, with D possibly matching TRBD1 (5 bases). With 0 bases removed from V and 3 bases from J, the gap between germline ends came to 15 bases. This CDR3 region has 17 residues. The V gene's germline CDR1 is LGHNT and CDR2 FRNRAP. CDR3 DNA sequence: TGTGCTAGTGGTTTGGTCGAGGTGACAGTCCTCTACAATGAGCAGTTCTTC. Encoded protein: CASGLVEVTVLYNEQFF.

This clone has a single count. Here the CDR3 reads CASSTSSTEQFF. In DNA form, the CDR3 reads TGTGCCAGCAGTACCTCTAGCACTGAGCAGTTCTTC. The V gene is TRBV3-1 (or the pseudogene TRBV3-2), the J gene TRBJ2-1, with TRBD2 as a possible D gene (5 bases). V was trimmed by 6 bases and J by 9 bases, leaving 12 bases between them. Germline V gene data show CDR1 as LGHDT and CDR2 as YNNKEL (reference sequence). The CDR3 is made up of 12 amino acids.

This chain uses TRBV10-3 with TRBJ1-1; 7 bases map to TRBD1. The CDR3 extends over 11 amino acids. V gave up 10 bases and J gave up 3 bases; unmatched junction bases: 2. The V gene's germline CDR1 is ENHRY and CDR2 SYGVKD. The CDR3 here is CASQGDTEAFF. The CDR3 bases are TGTGCCAGCCAGGGGGACACTGAAGCTTTCTTT.

The chain uses TRBV9 and TRBJ1-1; 7 nucleotides agree with TRBD1. V was pared by 4 bases and J by 11 bases, with 11 bases of the junction left unmatched. Germline V gene lookup returns CDR1 SGDLS and CDR2 YYNGEE. The CDR3 has 13 residues. DNA for the CDR3: TGTGCCAGCAGCCCAACAGGGGAGGTAGTGGCTTTCTTT. Protein: CASSPTGEVVAFF.

The chain combines TRBV7-8 with TRBJ1-5, with D possibly matching TRBD1 (5 bases). There are 14 residues in the CDR3. Germline lookup yields CDR1 SGHVS and CDR2 FQNEAQ. Trimming took 3 bases from V and 4 from J, leaving 10 bases between them. The CDR3 nucleotides are TGTGCCAGCAGCTTCCCGGCAGGGAATCAGCCCCAGCATTTT. It codes for CASSFPAGNQPQHF.

In nucleotides, the CDR3 is TGTGCCAGCAGCGTCATAACAGGGAACACTGAAGCTTTCTTT. Translated: CASSVITGNTEAFF. The chain carries TRBV9 and TRBJ1-1; possibly TRBD1 for D (5 bases). The V gene lost 2 bases and the J gene lost 1 base, with 9 bases spanning the gap. The CDR3 is 14 residues long. Germline V gives CDR1 SGDLS, CDR2 YYNGEE.

The chain links TRBV10-3 to TRBJ2-3, with TRBD2 identical over 15 bases. J was trimmed by 3 bases and V by 0 bases; bases with no gene match: 4. This CDR3 contains 18 residues. CDR1 and CDR2 (germline): ENHRY, SYGVKD. The CDR3 region is CAISESIGTSGGTDTQYF. The CDR3 coding sequence is TGTGCCATCAGTGAGTCGATTGGGACTAGCGGGGGGACAGATACGCAGTATTTT.

The chain has TRBV5-1 and TRBJ2-7, with 7 bases matching TRBD1. Per germline, CDR1 SGHRS and CDR2 YFSETQ. Trimming cost V 1 base and J 5 bases; bases outside gene matches: 6. The CDR3 loop spans 14 amino acids. Here the CDR3 DNA reads TGCGCCAGCAGCTTGATTACAGGGGCTGACGAGCAGTACTTC. Residues: CASSLITGADEQYF.